Below are 21 T cell receptor beta chains sequenced from a single sample in a study of T cells in localized non-small cell lung cancer. Repertoires were generated with immunoSEQ multiplex PCR, while TCRdb's copy carries only in-frame clones and drops some. Here the sample spans 2,000 or so clones, under 30% being singletons. The sequencing used normal lung tissue next to the tumor, collected before any cancer treatment. The origin of the receptors is a woman between 35 and 70 years old with stage II lung adenocarcinoma.

This clone came up once. CDR3 loop: CASRSGWAGLATNEKLFF. CDR3 nucleotides: TGCGCCAGCAGGAGCGGTTGGGCAGGTCTTGCAACTAATGAAAAACTGTTTTTT. The chain joins TRBV5-1 to TRBJ1-4, with D unclear. Trimming pared 5 bases from V and 0 bases from J, leaving 20 bases between. The CDR3 sequence is 18 residues long. The germline CDR1 and CDR2 sequences are SGHRS and YFSETQ.

This clone was counted a few times. The rearrangement joins TRBV28 to TRBJ2-1, with D possibly matching TRBD2 (7 bases). With 8 bases removed from V and 7 bases from J, the gap between germline ends came to 18 bases. The CDR3 runs 14 residues. Germline V lookup: CDR1 MDHEN, CDR2 SYDVKM. This CDR3 is CASPEGRGMNEQFF. The DNA of the CDR3 is TGTGCCAGCCCCGAGGGGAGGGGGATGAATGAGCAGTTCTTC.

V gene TRBV19 combines with J gene TRBJ2-5; 13 bases align to TRBD2. The CDR3 runs to 15 residues. Germline V gene sequence: CDR1 LNHDA, CDR2 SQIVND (reference sequence). V shed 7 bases, J shed 1 base, and the junction held 3 bases outside the gene matches. CDR3 in DNA: TGTGCCAGTACGGGACTAGCGGGGTTCCAAGAGACCCAGTACTTC. It translates to CASTGLAGFQETQYF.

CDR3 protein: CASSPSGHTDTQYF. The CDR3 bases are TGTGCCAGCTCACCGTCGGGGCACACAGATACGCAGTATTTT. The chain is built from TRBV18 and TRBJ2-3; TRBD1 or TRBD2 may be the D gene (5 bases each). V was pared by 3 bases and J by 2 bases, with 9 bases between. The CDR3 spans 14 residues. CDR1 and CDR2 from the germline V gene are KGHSH and LQKENI.

The V gene is TRBV11-3, the J gene TRBJ2-1; TRBD1 is a possible D gene (6 bases). Germline assignment: CDR1 SGHNT and CDR2 YENEEA. V shed 5 bases and J shed 1 base, with 12 bases lying between them. This CDR3 region has 15 residues. CDR3 protein: CASSVQGSSYNEQFF. CDR3 DNA sequence: TGTGCCAGCAGCGTCCAGGGGAGTTCCTACAATGAGCAGTTCTTC. The whole variable domain, filled in from reference TRBV11-3 and TRBJ2-1, reads EAGVVQSPRYKIIEKKQPVAFWCNPISGHNTLYWYLQNLGQGPELLIRYENEEAVDDSQLPKDRFSAERLKGVDSTLKIQPAELGDSAVYLCASSVQGSSYNEQFFGPGTRLTVL.

This clone rates as medium-sized. The chain is built from TRBV10-3 and TRBJ2-5; D is tentatively TRBD1 or TRBD2 (6 bases each). The CDR3 spans 15 residues. The germline gives CDR1 ENHRY, CDR2 SYGVKD. Trimming pared 0 bases from V and 5 bases from J, leaving 13 bases between. CDR3: CAISESEGGFETQYF. The DNA for the CDR3 is TGTGCCATCAGTGAGTCTGAGGGGGGTTTCGAGACCCAGTACTTC.

J is TRBJ2-7 and V is TRBV9; D may be TRBD1 or TRBD2 (5 bases each). V lost 0 bases and J 1 base, leaving 11 bases between the germline ends. Germline V gene sequence: CDR1 SGDLS, CDR2 YYNGEE. The CDR3 totals 15 residues. Here the CDR3 reads CASSVGLGPSYEQYF. As DNA, the CDR3 is TGTGCCAGCAGCGTAGGTCTGGGACCTTCCTACGAGCAGTACTTC. The full variable domain, in which reference TRBV9 and TRBJ2-7 provide the parts outside the CDR3, is DSGVTQTPKHLITATGQRVTLRCSPRSGDLSVYWYQQSLDQGLQFLIQYYNGEERAKGNILERFSAQQFPDLHSELNLSSLELGDSALYFCASSVGLGPSYEQYFGPGTRLTVT.

With regard to this clone: Within the sample, other DNA sequences also encode this same CDR3. The CDR3 DNA follows: TGTGCCAGCAGTCCCAGATCGTACGAGCAGTACTTC. It specifies CASSPRSYEQYF. The chain employs TRBV6-8 and TRBJ2-7; D not resolved. V shed 5 bases and J shed 4 bases, with 9 bases lying between them. Germline CDR1 MNHGY, CDR2 SAAAGT. The CDR3 runs to 12 residues.

This clone is termed medium-sized. This rearrangement joins TRBV11-3 to TRBJ1-1; D may be TRBD1 (6 bases). V was pared by 3 bases and J by 1 base, with 15 bases between. Germline V gives CDR1 SGHNT, CDR2 YENEEA. The CDR3 loop spans 16 amino acids. In nucleotides, the CDR3 is TGTGCCAGCAGCTTGGGGGGCAGGGGATCGAACACTGAAGCTTTCTTT. Its translation: CASSLGGRGSNTEAFF.

The V gene is TRBV28, the J gene TRBJ2-3; D gene uncertain. The CDR3 totals 14 residues. Germline lookup yields CDR1 MDHEN and CDR2 SYDVKM. The V and J ends lost 5 bases and 2 bases respectively, with 11 bases between them. The CDR3 is CASSPLLPTDTQYF. In nucleotides, the CDR3 is TGTGCCAGCAGTCCCCTCCTCCCCACAGATACGCAGTATTTT.

The table lists this clone with a few counts. The chain has TRBV9 and TRBJ1-4; perhaps TRBD1 as D (6 bases). V gave up 4 bases and J gave up 5 bases, with 12 bases separating them. The germline V gene has CDR1 SGDLS and CDR2 YYNGEE. The CDR3 is 14 residues long. The CDR3 here is CASSWTAQNEKLFF. The CDR3 region has the DNA TGTGCCAGCAGCTGGACAGCTCAGAATGAAAAACTGTTTTTT. Combining the CDR3 with reference TRBV9 and TRBJ1-4 gives the whole variable domain DSGVTQTPKHLITATGQRVTLRCSPRSGDLSVYWYQQSLDQGLQFLIQYYNGEERAKGNILERFSAQQFPDLHSELNLSSLELGDSALYFCASSWTAQNEKLFFGSGTQLSVL.

This clone was observed once. This rearrangement joins TRBV28 to TRBJ2-7, with 7 bases identical to TRBD2. CDR3 length: 15 residues. Germline CDR1 and CDR2: MDHEN and SYDVKM. The junction had 7 bases not matched to a gene; V was cut back by 3 bases and J by 2 bases. CDR3 coding DNA: TGTGCCAGCAGTTTTACGGGGAGGGTCCCCTACGAGCAGTACTTC. Translating it yields CASSFTGRVPYEQYF.

This clone was seen more than once but under ten times. V and J are TRBV6-8 and TRBJ1-3, with 7 bases lining up with TRBD1. Per germline, CDR1 MNHGY and CDR2 SAAAGT. Trimming at V came to 5 bases and at J to 3 bases, leaving 13 bases not matched to a gene. The CDR3 is 17 amino acids. CDR3 region: CASSGQGQASRGNTIYF. The CDR3 bases are TGTGCCAGCAGTGGTCAAGGACAGGCGTCGCGTGGAAACACCATATATTTT.

The rearrangement joins TRBV18 to TRBJ1-2; D unresolved. Trimming took off 0 bases at V and 5 bases at J, with 10 bases between the two ends. Per the germline V gene, CDR1 is KGHSH and CDR2 is LQKENI. This CDR3 comprises 14 residues. For the CDR3, the DNA is TGTGCCAGCTCACCACCCCGTCCACTATATGGCTACACCTTC. It yields the protein CASSPPRPLYGYTF.

V is TRBV19 and J is TRBJ1-5; D not certain. CDR3 size: 14 residues. V was cut by 2 bases and J by 3 bases, with 8 bases left in between. Germline-derived CDR1 and CDR2 are LNHDA and SQIVND (reference sequence). The CDR3 is CASSIIENNQPQHF. The CDR3 region has the DNA TGTGCCAGTAGTATAATAGAGAACAATCAGCCCCAGCATTTT.

The chain recombines TRBV9 with TRBJ1-1; a possible D gene is TRBD1 (5 bases). This CDR3 is 15 amino acids long. V lost 3 bases to trimming and J lost 4 bases, with 16 bases between them. CDR1 is SGDLS and CDR2 is YYNGEE in the germline V gene. CDR3 DNA sequence: TGTGCCAGCAGCGGGGCAGGGTTGGGAGGCACTGAAGCTTTCTTT. Its translation is CASSGAGLGGTEAFF.

The V and J genes are TRBV10-2 and TRBJ1-2; no clear D. The V gene lost 3 bases and the J gene lost 4 bases, with 9 bases spanning the gap. Germline lookup yields CDR1 WSHSY and CDR2 SAAADI. The CDR3 length is 13 residues. The CDR3 DNA reads TGCGCCAGCAGTGACCAACTCGGCTATGGCTACACCTTC. This translates into CASSDQLGYGYTF.

V is TRBV10-2 and J is TRBJ2-1; 9 nucleotides match TRBD2. The CDR3 sequence is 16 residues long. CDR1 and CDR2 (germline): WSHSY, SAAADI. The junction had 4 bases not matched to a gene; V was cut back by 4 bases and J by 0 bases. CDR3 bases: TGCGCCAGCAGTGTAGGTAGCGGGAGCTCCTACAATGAGCAGTTCTTC. The encoded protein is CASSVGSGSSYNEQFF.

This chain links TRBV11-3 with TRBJ2-1; the match to TRBD2 covers 10 bases. CDR1 and CDR2 (germline): SGHNT, YENEEA. V trimming: 3 bases; J trimming: 4 bases; junction bases outside the gene matches: 3. This CDR3 region has 15 residues. The CDR3 region is CASSFTAGGYNEQFF. CDR3 sequence (DNA): TGTGCCAGCAGCTTTACAGCGGGGGGGTACAATGAGCAGTTCTTC.

V is TRBV19 and J is TRBJ2-3; D possibly matches TRBD1 or TRBD2 (5 bases each). Germline CDR1 LNHDA, CDR2 SQIVND (reference sequence). The germline V and J ends were trimmed by 2 bases and 1 base, with 10 bases remaining between them. The CDR3 extends over 15 amino acids. Here the CDR3 reads CASSILMGGTDTQYF. CDR3 sequence (DNA): TGTGCCAGTAGTATACTAATGGGGGGCACAGATACGCAGTATTTT.

The rearrangement joins TRBV9 to TRBJ2-3, with 10 bases matching TRBD1. Trimming took 4 bases from V and 3 from J; bases not matched to a gene: 5. Germline V gives CDR1 SGDLS, CDR2 YYNGEE. The CDR3 is 15 amino acids. The CDR3 DNA reads as TGTGCCAGCAGCTCGCGGGACAGGGGAACAGATACGCAGTATTTT. Translation gives CASSSRDRGTDTQYF.